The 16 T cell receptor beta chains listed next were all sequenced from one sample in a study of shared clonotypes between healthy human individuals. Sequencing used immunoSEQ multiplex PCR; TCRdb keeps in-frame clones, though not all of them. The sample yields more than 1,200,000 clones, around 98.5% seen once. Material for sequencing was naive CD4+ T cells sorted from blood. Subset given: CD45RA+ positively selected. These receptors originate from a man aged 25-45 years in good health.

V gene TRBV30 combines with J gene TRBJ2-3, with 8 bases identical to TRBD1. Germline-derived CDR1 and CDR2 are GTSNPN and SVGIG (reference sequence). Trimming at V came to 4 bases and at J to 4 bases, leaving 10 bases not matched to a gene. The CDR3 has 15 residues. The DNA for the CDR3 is TGTGCCTGGATGTTGGGACAGGCGGTAGCAGATACGCAGTATTTT. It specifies CAWMLGQAVADTQYF.

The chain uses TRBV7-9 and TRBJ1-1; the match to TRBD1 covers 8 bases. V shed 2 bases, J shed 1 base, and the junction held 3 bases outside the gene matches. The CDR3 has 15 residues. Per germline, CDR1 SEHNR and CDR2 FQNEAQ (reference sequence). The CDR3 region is CASSLSGTGNTEAFF. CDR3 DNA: TGTGCCAGCAGCTTATCCGGGACAGGGAACACTGAAGCTTTCTTT.

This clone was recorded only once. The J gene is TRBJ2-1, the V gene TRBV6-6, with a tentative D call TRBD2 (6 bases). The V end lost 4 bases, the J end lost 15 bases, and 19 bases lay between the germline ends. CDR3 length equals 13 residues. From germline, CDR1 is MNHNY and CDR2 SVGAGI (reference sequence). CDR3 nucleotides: TGTGCCAGCAGTTCCGACTCGGGAGCATCGGGGTTCTTC. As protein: CASSSDSGASGFF.

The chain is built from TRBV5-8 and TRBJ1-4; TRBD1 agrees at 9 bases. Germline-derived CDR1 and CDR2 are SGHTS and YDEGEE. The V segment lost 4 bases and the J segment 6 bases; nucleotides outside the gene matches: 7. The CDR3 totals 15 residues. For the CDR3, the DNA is TGTGCCAGCAGCGGCGGACAGGGGATACATGAAAAACTGTTTTTT. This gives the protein CASSGGQGIHEKLFF.

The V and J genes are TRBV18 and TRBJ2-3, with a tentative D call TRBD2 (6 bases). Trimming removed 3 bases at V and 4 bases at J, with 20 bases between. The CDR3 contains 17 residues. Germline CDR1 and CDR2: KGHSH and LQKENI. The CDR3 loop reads CASSPQPTGDGADTQYF. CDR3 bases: TGTGCCAGCTCACCGCAACCAACGGGAGACGGGGCAGATACGCAGTATTTT.

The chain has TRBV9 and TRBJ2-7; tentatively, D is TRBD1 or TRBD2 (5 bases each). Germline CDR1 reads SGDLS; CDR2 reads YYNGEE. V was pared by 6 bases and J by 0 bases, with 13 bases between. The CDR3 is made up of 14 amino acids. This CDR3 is CASTLGVSSYEQYF. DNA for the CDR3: TGTGCCAGCACCCTGGGGGTGAGCTCCTACGAGCAGTACTTC.

This CDR3 is CASSSTGVGNTIYF. CDR3 DNA sequence: TGTGCCAGCAGCTCGACGGGGGTCGGAAACACCATATATTTT. The gene calls are TRBV7-9 and TRBJ1-3; D possibly corresponds to TRBD1 (5 bases). In germline, CDR1 is SEHNR, CDR2 FQNEAQ (reference sequence). V dropped 4 bases and J dropped 4 bases, with 11 bases sitting between them. This CDR3 contains 14 residues.

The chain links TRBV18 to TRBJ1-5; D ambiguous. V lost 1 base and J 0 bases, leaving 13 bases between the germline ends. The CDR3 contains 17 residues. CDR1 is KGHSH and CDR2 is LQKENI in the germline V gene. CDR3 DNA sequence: TGTGCCAGCTCACCACTCGTAAGAAATTATAGCAATCAGCCCCAGCATTTT. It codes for CASSPLVRNYSNQPQHF. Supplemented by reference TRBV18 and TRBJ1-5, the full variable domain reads NAGVMQNPRHLVRRRGQEARLRCSPMKGHSHVYWYRQLPEEGLKFMVYLQKENIIDESGMPKERFSAEFPKEGPSILRIQQVVRGDSAAYFCASSPLVRNYSNQPQHFGDGTRLSIL.

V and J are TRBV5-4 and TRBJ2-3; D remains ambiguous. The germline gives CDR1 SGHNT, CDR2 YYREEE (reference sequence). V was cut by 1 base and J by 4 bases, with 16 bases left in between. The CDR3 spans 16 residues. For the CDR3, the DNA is TGTGCCAGCAGCTTGCAACAGTGGGATGGTGCAGATACGCAGTATTTT. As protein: CASSLQQWDGADTQYF.

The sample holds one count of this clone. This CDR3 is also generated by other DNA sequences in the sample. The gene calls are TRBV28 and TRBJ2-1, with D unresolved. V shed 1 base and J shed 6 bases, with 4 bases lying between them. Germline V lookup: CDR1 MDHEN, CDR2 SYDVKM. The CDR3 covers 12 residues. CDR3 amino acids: CASSLLTNEQFF. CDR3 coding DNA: TGTGCCAGCAGTTTATTAACCAATGAGCAGTTCTTC.

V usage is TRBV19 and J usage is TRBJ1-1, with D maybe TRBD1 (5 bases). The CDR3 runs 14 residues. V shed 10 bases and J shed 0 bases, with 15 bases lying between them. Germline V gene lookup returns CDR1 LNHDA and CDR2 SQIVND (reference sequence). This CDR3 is CAIRQTSMNTEAFF. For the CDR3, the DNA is TGTGCCATCCGACAGACCTCAATGAACACTGAAGCTTTCTTT.

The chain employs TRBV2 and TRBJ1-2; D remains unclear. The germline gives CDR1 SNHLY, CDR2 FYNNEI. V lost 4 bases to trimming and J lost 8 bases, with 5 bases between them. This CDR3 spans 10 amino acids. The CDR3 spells CASSVAGYTF. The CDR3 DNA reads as TGTGCCAGCAGTGTCGCCGGCTACACCTTC.

CDR3 residues: CSAIGRDELFF. CDR3 in DNA: TGCAGTGCCATCGGGAGGGATGAGCTGTTTTTT. The gene calls are TRBV20-1 and TRBJ2-2; 8 nucleotides match TRBD2. After removal of 6 bases from V and 11 bases from J, the junction contained 5 bases not matched to a gene. Germline V gene lookup returns CDR1 DFQATT and CDR2 SNEGSKA (reference sequence). CDR3 length: 11 amino acids.

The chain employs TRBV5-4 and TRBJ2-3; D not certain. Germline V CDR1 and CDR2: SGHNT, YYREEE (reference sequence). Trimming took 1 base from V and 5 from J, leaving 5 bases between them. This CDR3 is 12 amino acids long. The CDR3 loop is CASSLFLDTQYF. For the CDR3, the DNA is TGTGCCAGCAGCTTGTTTCTAGATACGCAGTATTTT.

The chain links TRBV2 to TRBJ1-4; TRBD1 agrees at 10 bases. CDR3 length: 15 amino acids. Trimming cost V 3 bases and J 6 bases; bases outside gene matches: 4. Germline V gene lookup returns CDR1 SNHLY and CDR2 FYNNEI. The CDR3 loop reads CASSDRTGGYEKLFF. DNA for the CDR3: TGTGCCAGCAGTGACCGGACAGGGGGTTATGAAAAACTGTTTTTT. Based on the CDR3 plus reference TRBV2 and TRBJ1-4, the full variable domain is EPEVTQTPSHQVTQMGQEVILRCVPISNHLYFYWYRQILGQKVEFLVSFYNNEISEKSEIFDDQFSVERPDGSNFTLKIRSTKLEDSAMYFCASSDRTGGYEKLFFGSGTQLSVL.

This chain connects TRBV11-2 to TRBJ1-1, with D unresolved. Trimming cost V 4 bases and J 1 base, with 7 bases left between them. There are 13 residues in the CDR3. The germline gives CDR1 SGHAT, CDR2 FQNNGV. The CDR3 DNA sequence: TGTGCCAGCAGCTCGCGGGCGAACACTGAAGCTTTCTTT. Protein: CASSSRANTEAFF.